This T cell receptor (beta chain) was documented in a study of blood T cell repertoires in COVID-19. Overall study: Some COVID-19 samples were acute and others convalescent; all came from the United States, Italy and Spain. The cDNA or gDNA used as material had been derived from T cells, B-cell-depleted T cells, or PBMCs.

The germline V gene encodes CDR1 LNHNV and CDR2 YYDKDF (reference sequence). Trimming left V 4 bases short and J 1 base short, with 16 bases between. The CDR3 sequence is 17 residues long. This clone was recorded only once. Authors' data handling: Estimation of nucleated cell counts was performed using reference gene primer amplification. TCRdb's table, derived via immunoSEQ multiplex PCR, lists solely in-frame clones and lacks some. The DNA was the basis for D and trimming; V, J and clone size are from that table. Of roughly 250,000 clones in the sample, 81% were seen once. The V call is TRBV15, the J call TRBJ2-2, with D perhaps matching TRBD2 (6 bases). The clonotype comes from a woman aged 55-69 years with active or convalescent COVID-19. Sequencing used peripheral blood. CDR3 DNA sequence: TGTGCCACCAGCAATAAAAGAGGGCGGGGGAACACCGGGGAGCTGTTTTTT. Amino acid sequence: CATSNKRGRGNTGELFF.